The present T cell receptor beta chain was sequenced within a study of blood T cell repertoires in COVID-19. Background on the study: The origin of the acute and convalescent COVID-19 samples was the United States, Italy and Spain. PBMCs, B-cell-depleted T cells, or T cells were the source of the cDNA or gDNA that made up the material.

Original processing notes: From reference gene primer amplification, estimates of nucleated cell counts were derived. Using immunoSEQ multiplex PCR, the repertoire was profiled, and TCRdb retains in-frame clones only, with some absent. The V and J calls and clone size were taken over from that table, and D and trimming were inferred from the DNA. The sample shows over 250,000 clones, approximately 83% of them seen only once. Germline V CDR1 and CDR2: SGDLS, YYNGEE. CDR3 length: 17 residues. V dropped 0 bases and J dropped 2 bases, with 15 bases sitting between them. The receptor was derived from a woman aged 70-85 years with acute or convalescent COVID-19. Sequenced material: peripheral blood. The chain uses TRBV9 and TRBJ2-1; weak D call: TRBD2 (5 bases). CDR3 region: CASSVAPTGRAYNEQFF. The CDR3 DNA follows: TGTGCCAGCAGCGTAGCCCCCACGGGAAGGGCCTACAATGAGCAGTTCTTC.